This entry is about one TCR beta chain. This entry comes from a study of OX40 agonist ivuxolimab in advanced cancers. The CDR3 sequence is 15 residues long. J gave up 3 bases and V 2 bases, and 6 bases lay outside the gene matches. Germline V gene lookup returns CDR1 KGHSH and CDR2 LQKENI. Generated by immunoSEQ multiplex PCR, the TCRdb table keeps only in-frame clones and is missing some. The repertoire consists of about 94,000 clones, with roughly 87% occurring once and the leading ten covering about 0.33%. J is TRBJ1-1 and V is TRBV18; TRBD1 aligns across 7 bases. The specimen was CD4+ or CD8+ T cells sorted from blood, collected in a trial of the OX40 agonist ivuxolimab. The TCR was taken from an adult with an advanced solid tumor such as melanoma, head and neck, liver or kidney cancer. The CDR3 sequence: CASSPKRGLDTEAFF. The DNA of the CDR3 is TGTGCCAGCTCACCAAAAAGGGGGCTGGACACTGAAGCTTTCTTT.